This TCR beta chain stems from a study of blood T cell repertoires in COVID-19. For the study at large: Samples taken during acute and convalescent COVID-19 were collected in the United States, Italy and Spain. From T cells, B-cell-depleted T cells, or PBMCs came the material, which was cDNA or gDNA.

Authors' processing steps: Amplified reference gene primers provided the basis for estimating nucleated cell counts. Generated by immunoSEQ multiplex PCR, the TCRdb table keeps only in-frame clones and is missing some. V and J calls and clone size follow that table, whereas D and trimming were derived from the DNA. The table records 200,000 to 250,000 clones, less than 85% of them present only once. CDR1 and CDR2 from the germline V gene are LGHNT and FRNRAP. V dropped 7 bases and J dropped 7; count of bases not matched to a gene: 13. The CDR3 has 16 amino acids. The sequence came from an older woman with acute or convalescent COVID-19. The source material was peripheral blood. The genes are TRBV12-5 and TRBJ2-2; 9 nucleotides agree with TRBD1. This chain's CDR3 is CASAITGQGASGELFF. The CDR3 nucleotides read TGTGCTAGTGCCATCACGGGACAGGGTGCGAGCGGGGAGCTGTTTTTT.